This paragraph reports one TCR beta chain. The clone's antigen remains unknown. One base away there is no much larger clone; base qualities are not given. The data originate from a study of Ad26.COV2.S vaccination and SARS-CoV-2 variants (dated by TCRdb to 2020 to 2023). The study in broad terms: Vaccine-arm donors were drawn from COV1001, a multicentre, randomized, double-blind, placebo-controlled phase I-IIa trial of Ad26.COV2.S in healthy adults. Trial participants were randomized into five groups of five: low-dose or high-dose Ad26.COV2.S given once or twice, or placebo on both occasions. TCRbeta repertoire sequencing was used to assess the specificity and breadth of SARS-CoV-2-reactive T cell receptors after Ad26.COV2.S vaccination. Ad26.COV2.S was administered intramuscularly at a dose of 5x10^10 or 1x10^11 viral particles, either as one shot or as two shots given 56 days apart. Investigators did not know the trial group allocation while performing experiments and assessing outcomes. The TCR-sequenced set comprised about 32 samples: approximately 19 Ad26.COV2.S vaccine recipients, 5 placebo recipients and 8 SARS-CoV-2 convalescent individuals.

Explained via the paper, the treatment or condition label denotes: 15 to 20 received Ad26.COV2.S at low or high dose, single or two shots; roughly five received placebo; per-sample allocation not given. For vaccine and placebo recipients, the sequenced repertoires came from samples collected on day 63 after the first injection. Between 29 July and 7 August 2020, Cohort 1b enrolled around 24 adults aged 18-55 years at one site in Boston, USA. Ad26.COV2.S was a replication-incompetent adenovirus type 26 vector that expressed a prefusion-stabilized SARS-CoV-2 spike protein derived from the original Wuhan strain. Trimming removed 7 bases from V and 4 bases from J; the gene matches leave 9 bases unexplained. Via the germline V gene, CDR1 is KGHSH and CDR2 LQKENI. The CDR3 spans 14 residues, from the cysteine through the phenylalanine. The CDR3 DNA has 42 bases and is translated from base 1. The immunoSEQ Assay was the method used to sequence TCRbeta CDR3 regions. After extraction, genomic DNA underwent amplification by bias-controlled multiplex PCR, followed by high-throughput sequencing. The authors' pipeline ran thus. Collapsing and filtering of sequences were performed to quantify the absolute abundance of each unique TCRbeta CDR3 region. T cell fraction was estimated by normalizing TCRbeta template counts to usable DNA, which was measured by amplifying reference genes present in all nucleated cells. Repertoire TCRs were annotated as SARS-CoV-2-specific by exact matching of V gene, CDR3 amino acid sequence and J gene to a known reactive TCR set. The reference SARS-CoV-2 TCR set was derived from MIRA and filtered for enrichment in COVID-19-positive ImmuneCODE repertoires, a step that removed public or cross-reactive TCRs. Drawing on the MIRA antigens, annotated TCRs were analysed further at the level of specific ORF or position within ORF. Breadth was defined as the number of annotated unique rearrangements divided by the total number of unique productive rearrangements, and depth was defined as the summed frequency of the annotated unique rearrangements. Group comparisons of TCR breadth used two-sided Wilcoxon rank-sum tests. What TCRdb holds here is the immuneACCESS table cut down to in-frame rearrangements. Part of the clones is not present; checked against another copy, under half of the missing clones reflect an unresolved V gene, and the others are unexplained. V, J and clone size derive from that table, while D and trimming were established from the DNA sequence. Across this sample there are about 400,000 clones, with 70% to 90% seen only once. Of the sample, less than 4% is held by the ten largest clones.

The paper's findings and limits, for the study overall: The authors noted that total T cell responses may have been underestimated by the TCR breadth and depth analyses. Vaccine and placebo recipients had comparable non-spike TCR breadth, which fits with the vaccine containing only spike. Spike-specific TCR breadth was higher in Ad26.COV2.S recipients than in placebo recipients (P = 0.0014). Substantial breadth of spike-specific CD8+ and CD4+ T cell responses was reported after vaccination. Comparing responses between vaccine doses or regimens was not something the study was powered to do.

The clonotype originates from a person between 18 and 59 years old who received the Ad26.COV2.S COVID-19 vaccine or a placebo. Recombination joined TRBV18 with TRBJ2-5; TRBD1 lines up with 7 middle nucleotides. Specimen: peripheral blood, collected in a trial of Ad26.COV2.S vaccine versus placebo. The CDR3 here reads CASLRDRDGETQYF. The DNA sequence follows: TGTGCCAGCTTAAGGGACAGAGACGGAGAGACCCAGTACTTC.